This T cell receptor beta chain was sequenced for a study of blood T cell repertoires in COVID-19. At the level of the study: COVID-19 samples collected from the United States, Italy and Spain covered acute and convalescent phases. T cells, B-cell-depleted T cells, or PBMCs provided the cDNA or gDNA that served as material.

Trimming took off 0 bases at V and 7 bases at J, with 11 bases between the two ends. CDR3 length equals 14 residues. Germline V gene lookup returns CDR1 SGHRS and CDR2 YFSETQ. Only one count was recorded for this clone. Sequencing was performed with immunoSEQ multiplex PCR; in TCRdb, only in-frame clones are kept and a portion is missing. The sample lists about 100,000 clones, approximately 93% seen once, with roughly 2.1% in the top ten. The material sequenced was peripheral blood. The chain couples TRBV5-1 to TRBJ2-1, with D possibly TRBD2 on 6 matching bases. This receptor was obtained from a man in his forties or fifties with active COVID-19. In nucleotides, the CDR3 is TGCGCCAGCAGCTTGGAAGGTGGGGGGAATGAGCAGTTCTTC. As protein: CASSLEGGGNEQFF.